This note documents a single T cell receptor (beta chain) sequence. The target antigen is unknown. The CDR3 loop spans 14 amino acids. Looked up from germline, CDR1 is SGHDT and CDR2 is YYEEEE. The J segment lost 7 bases and the V segment lost 4 bases, leaving 6 bases of the junction unmatched. These data come from a study of cytomegalovirus exposure and HLA in healthy donors. Primers: 60 Vbeta forward and 13 Jbeta reverse. Data came from immunoSEQ multiplex PCR; TCRdb stores just in-frame clones and leaves some out. The profile covers about 120,000 clones, with 70% to 85% appearing a single time and roughly 3.9% taken by the ten largest. Overall study results and limits: In the analysis, some V segments, TRBV6-2 and TRBV6-3 included, were excluded as indistinguishable. In a later analysis, DRB1 alleles had the most associated TCRs; HLA-C alleles the fewest.

The receptor's source is a male donor in good health and CMV-seropositive. Sequencing input: PBMCs. The rearrangement joins TRBV5-6 to TRBJ2-1; 9 bases fit TRBD1. CDR3 protein: CASSGSDRGNEQFF. The CDR3 coding sequence is TGTGCCAGCAGCGGATCCGACAGGGGGAATGAGCAGTTCTTC.